The 12 T cell receptor beta chains below were found in one sample sequenced in a study of T cells in Graves' hyperthyroidism and ophthalmopathy. Using RNA transcripts as the source, TCR beta CDR3 regions were amplified. The HTBI primer set drove a first-round RT-PCR of the TCR CDR3. TCRdb itself ran the multiplex PCR reads through MiXCR, one entry per CDR3 protein. Of 300,000 to 450,000 distinct CDR3 sequences in the sample, roughly 15% were seen once. The sample consisted of blood. These receptors all come from a woman aged 25 to 39 with Graves' ophthalmopathy.

This clonotype was detected only a few times. A single base separates this from a much larger clone, so it may be a read error. The chain joins TRBV20-1 to TRBJ2-1, with unresolved D. Germline V gene sequence: CDR1 DFQATT, CDR2 SNEGSKA (reference sequence). The CDR3 is 13 residues long. The CDR3: CSARTPLYNEQLF. The DNA of the CDR3 is TGCAGTGCTAGGACCCCCCTATACAATGAGCAGCTCTTC.

This clonotype was seen many times. The rearrangement links TRBV28 to TRBJ2-3; tentatively, D is TRBD2 (6 bases). V lost 2 bases to trimming and J lost 2 bases, with 11 bases between them. Germline CDR1 is MDHEN and CDR2 is SYDVKM. The CDR3 runs 15 residues. Here the CDR3 reads CASSLAGKNTDTQYF. The CDR3 DNA follows: TGTGCCAGCAGTTTAGCGGGGAAGAACACAGATACGCAGTATTTT.

This clonotype was seen ten or more times. The gene calls are TRBV7-8 and TRBJ1-4, with D perhaps TRBD1 (5 bases). The CDR3 is 14 residues long. Deletions cut 4 bases from V and 0 bases from J, with 6 bases between. Germline V gene sequence: CDR1 SGHVS, CDR2 FQNEAQ. CDR3 residues: CASSWTTTNEKLFF. CDR3 DNA: TGTGCCAGCAGCTGGACAACAACTAATGAAAAACTGTTTTTT.

V and J are TRBV7-2 and TRBJ2-4; 10 nucleotides match TRBD2. The V gene end was trimmed by 5 bases and the J gene end by 8 bases; junction bases not matched to a gene: 12. CDR1 and CDR2 from the germline V gene are SGHTA and FQGNSA. The CDR3 spans 16 residues. The CDR3: CASSSSGGGGGDIQYF. CDR3 bases: TGTGCCAGCAGCAGCAGCGGGGGGGGGGGGGGCGACATTCAGTACTTC.

This clonotype was counted a few times. This rearrangement joins TRBV30 to TRBJ1-2; perhaps TRBD1 as D (6 bases). V lost 0 bases and J 8 bases, leaving 16 bases between the germline ends. The CDR3 is 14 amino acids. CDR1 and CDR2 (germline): GTSNPN, SVGIG (reference sequence). In DNA, the CDR3 is TGTGCCTGGAGTGTACGGGGGGCAGGGGTCGGCTACACCTTC. Protein product: CAWSVRGAGVGYTF.

This clonotype appeared many times. This rearrangement joins TRBV20-1 to TRBJ2-3, with TRBD1 matching 10 bases. The CDR3 is 15 residues long. J was trimmed by 0 bases and V by 0 bases; bases with no gene match: 0. CDR1 is DFQATT, CDR2 SNEGSKA, per germline (reference sequence). The CDR3 DNA reads as TGCAGTGCTAGAGAGGGACAGGGGAGCACAGATACGCAGTATTTT. It translates to CSAREGQGSTDTQYF.

This clonotype was observed a few times. The rearrangement joins TRBV29-1 to TRBJ1-3, with TRBD1 matching over 7 bases. This CDR3 region has 14 residues. In germline, CDR1 is SQVTM, CDR2 ANQGSEA. With V trimmed by 5 bases and J by 4 bases, 8 bases remained unmatched. CDR3 sequence (DNA): TGCAGCGTTATGGGACAGCCGTACGGAAACACCATATATTTT. It is translated as CSVMGQPYGNTIYF.

This clonotype was found many times. V and J are TRBV6-1 and TRBJ2-7; D gene uncertain. Per germline, CDR1 MNHNS and CDR2 SASEGT. V was clipped by 8 bases and J by 4 bases, with 24 bases between them. This CDR3 has 16 amino acids. The CDR3 sequence: CASAGFVARASYEQYF. The CDR3 DNA reads as TGTGCCAGCGCCGGGTTCGTGGCCAGAGCCTCATACGAGCAGTACTTC.

Ten or more counts support this clonotype. The rearrangement uses TRBV2 and TRBJ2-3, with 11 bases that match TRBD1. Germline values: CDR1 SNHLY, CDR2 FYNNEI. CDR3 length: 19 amino acids. V shed 8 bases and J 2 bases; nucleotides not matched to a gene: 18. CDR3 protein: CASRPGSYRDRGDTDTQYF. The CDR3 DNA sequence: TGTGCCAGCCGGCCCGGATCCTACAGGGACAGGGGGGACACAGATACGCAGTATTTT. The full variable domain, in which reference TRBV2 and TRBJ2-3 provide the parts outside the CDR3, is EPEVTQTPSHQVTQMGQEVILRCVPISNHLYFYWYRQILGQKVEFLVSFYNNEISEKSEIFDDQFSVERPDGSNFTLKIRSTKLEDSAMYFCASRPGSYRDRGDTDTQYFGPGTRLTVL.

On this clonotype: A much bigger clone sits one base away, suggesting this may be a read error. The CDR3 does not close with the conserved phenylalanine or tryptophan, likely indicating a read error. The chain recombines TRBV20-1 with TRBJ1-2, with TRBD1 matching 7 bases. The CDR3 loop spans 13 amino acids. The V gene's germline CDR1 is DFQATT and CDR2 SNEGSKA (reference sequence). V was clipped by 5 bases and J by 3 bases; unmatched bases: 6. CDR3 residues: CSAGSDRYYGYTL. CDR3 coding DNA: TGCAGTGCTGGATCGGACAGGTACTATGGCTACACCTTG.

This clonotype was seen more than once but under ten times. The chain employs TRBV24-1 and TRBJ1-4; 8 nucleotides agree with TRBD1. Germline CDR1 reads KGHDR; CDR2 reads SFDVKD. The CDR3 length is 16 residues. Trimming at V came to 7 bases and at J to 6 bases, leaving 12 bases not matched to a gene. The CDR3 loop reads CATSTGLGTGDEKLFF. The CDR3, as DNA: TGTGCCACCAGCACAGGACTGGGGACAGGTGATGAAAAACTGTTTTTT.

There are many counts of this clonotype. The rearrangement uses TRBV3-1 and TRBJ1-1, with unresolved D. Germline CDR1 is LGHDT and CDR2 is YNNKEL (reference sequence). CDR3 size: 14 residues. V shed 6 bases and J shed 2 bases, with 13 bases lying between them. The CDR3 region is CASRPGGINTEAFF. The CDR3, as DNA: TGTGCCAGCAGACCCGGAGGTATCAACACTGAAGCTTTCTTT.